This T cell receptor beta chain was retrieved from a study of blood T cell repertoires in COVID-19. The wider study: COVID-19 samples from acute and convalescent phases originated in the United States, Italy and Spain.

In the authors' workflow: Nucleated cell counts were estimated from reference gene primer amplification. Libraries were prepared by immunoSEQ multiplex PCR; TCRdb keeps only in-frame clonotypes and omits some of them. D and trimming were read from the DNA, whereas the V and J calls and clone size are those reported in that table. In the table there are some 200,000 clones, 86% of which are singletons. Germline V gene sequence: CDR1 SGHTA, CDR2 FQGNSA. This CDR3 is built from 12 residues. The ends were cut back, 5 bases at V and 2 bases at J, with 7 bases in the middle. The J gene is TRBJ2-7, the V gene TRBV7-2; D gene ambiguous. The sequencing input was peripheral blood. The sequence was obtained from an older man with acute or convalescent COVID-19. CDR3 amino acids: CASSLNPYEQYF. The DNA for the CDR3 is TGTGCCAGCAGCCTTAATCCCTACGAGCAGTACTTC.